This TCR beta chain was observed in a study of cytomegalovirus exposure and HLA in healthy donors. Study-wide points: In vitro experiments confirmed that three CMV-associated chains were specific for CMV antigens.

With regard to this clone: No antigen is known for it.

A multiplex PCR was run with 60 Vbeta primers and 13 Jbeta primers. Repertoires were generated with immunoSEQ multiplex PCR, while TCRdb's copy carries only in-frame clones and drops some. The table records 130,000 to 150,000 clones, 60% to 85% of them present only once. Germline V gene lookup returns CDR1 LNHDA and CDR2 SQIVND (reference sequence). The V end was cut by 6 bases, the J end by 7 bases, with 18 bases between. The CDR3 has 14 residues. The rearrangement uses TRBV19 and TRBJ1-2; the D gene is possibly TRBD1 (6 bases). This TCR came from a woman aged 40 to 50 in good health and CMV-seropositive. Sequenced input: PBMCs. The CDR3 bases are TGTGCCAGTAGGTGCGGACAGCCCCTCTGTGGCTACACCTTC. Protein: CASRCGQPLCGYTF.